This T cell receptor (beta chain) was recorded in a study of T cell repertoires in cytomegalovirus infection. Study-level information: Public TCR beta signatures were indicative of both CMV infection and a matching HLA type.

The CDR3 totals 12 residues. In germline, CDR1 is DFQATT, CDR2 SNEGSKA (reference sequence). V shed 4 bases and J shed 7 bases, with 13 bases lying between them. TCRdb re-called the reads through MiXCR, storing one row per CDR3 protein. This table has hundreds of thousands of distinct CDR3 sequences, 10% to 12% appearing once. Sequenced material: PBMCs. The chain recombines TRBV20-1 with TRBJ2-5; D could derive from TRBD1 or TRBD2 (5 bases each). This TCR was sampled from a human donor in good health (CMV status not recorded). Some clones in this sample may be carry-over from other donors' samples. The CDR3 coding sequence is TGCAGTGCTACGGGGCTAGAGGGGACCCAGTACTTC. As protein: CSATGLEGTQYF.